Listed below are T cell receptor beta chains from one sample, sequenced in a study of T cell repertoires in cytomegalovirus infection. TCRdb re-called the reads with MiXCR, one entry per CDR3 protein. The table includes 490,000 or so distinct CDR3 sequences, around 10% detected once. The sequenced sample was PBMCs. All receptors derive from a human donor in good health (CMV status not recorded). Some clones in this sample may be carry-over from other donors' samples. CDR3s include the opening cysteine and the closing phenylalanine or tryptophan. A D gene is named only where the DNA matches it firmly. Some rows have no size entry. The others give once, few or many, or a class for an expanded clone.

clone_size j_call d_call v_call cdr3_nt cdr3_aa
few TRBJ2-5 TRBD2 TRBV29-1 TGCAGCACTAGCGGGGGGGCCGGGGAGACCCAGTACTTC CSTSGGAGETQYF
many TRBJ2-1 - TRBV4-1 TGCGCCAGCAGCCAGCACCGGGACTGGGCGAACAATGAGCAGTTCTTC CASSQHRDWANNEQFF
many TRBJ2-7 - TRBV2 TGTGCCATCCGGGTCCAATCTTACGAGCAGTACTTC CAIRVQSYEQYF
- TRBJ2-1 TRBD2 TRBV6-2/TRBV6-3 TGTGCCAGCACCCCTAGCGGGAGGGCCCTTTCTGGGAATGAGCAGTTCTTC CASTPSGRALSGNEQFF
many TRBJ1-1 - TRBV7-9 TGTGCCAGCAGCCCTGGGCGAGGCAGCTTGAACACTGAAGCTTTCTTT CASSPGRGSLNTEAFF
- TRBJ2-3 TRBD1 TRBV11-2 TGTGCCAGCAGCTCCAGGGGGTTCCTCACAGATACGCAGTATTTT CASSSRGFLTDTQYF
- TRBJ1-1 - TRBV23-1 TGCGCCAGCAGTCCCCTCCTGTGGCGCCTGCAAGCGAACACTGAAGCTTTCTTT CASSPLLWRLQANTEAFF
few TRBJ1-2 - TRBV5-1 TGCGCCAGCAGCTTGGATGGGGGATCAGATGGCTACACCTTC CASSLDGGSDGYTF
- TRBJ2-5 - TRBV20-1 TGCAGTGGCCCTCACGTGGGGACCCAGTACTTC CSGPHVGTQYF
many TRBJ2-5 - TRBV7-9 TGTGCCAGCAGCTTAAGGGGGGGGGAACCTCAAGAGACCCAGTACTTC CASSLRGGEPQETQYF
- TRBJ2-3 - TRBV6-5 TGTGCCCGCGGAACAGGGGATACGCAGTATTTT CARGTGDTQYF
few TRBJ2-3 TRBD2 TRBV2 TGTGCCAGCAGTGGGGGACTAGCGGGAGGAGCAGATACGCAGTATTTT CASSGGLAGGADTQYF
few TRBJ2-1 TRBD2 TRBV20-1 TGCAGTGCTAGGTTTCCGGCGGGGGGGCACGGAGAGCAGTTCTTC CSARFPAGGHGEQFF
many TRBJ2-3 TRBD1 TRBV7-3 TGTGCCAGCAGCTTTAGGCTGCCGGGACAGGGAGGGGCAGATACGCAGTATTTT CASSFRLPGQGGADTQYF
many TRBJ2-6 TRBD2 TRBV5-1 TGCGCCAGCAGCACAACTAGCGGAAGAGTCCCTGGGGCCAACGTCCTGACTTTC CASSTTSGRVPGANVLTF
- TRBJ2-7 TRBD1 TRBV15 TGTGCCGCCAGCAGAGGAACAGGGGCGGTCCACGAGCAGTACTTC CAASRGTGAVHEQYF
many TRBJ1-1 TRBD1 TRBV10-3 TGTGCCATCAGCGGACAGGGGAACACTGAAGCTTTCTTT CAISGQGNTEAFF
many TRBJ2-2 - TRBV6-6 TGTGCCAGCAGTTACCCCCCCCGGGACCCTCCGAACACCGGGGAGCTGTTTTTT CASSYPPRDPPNTGELFF